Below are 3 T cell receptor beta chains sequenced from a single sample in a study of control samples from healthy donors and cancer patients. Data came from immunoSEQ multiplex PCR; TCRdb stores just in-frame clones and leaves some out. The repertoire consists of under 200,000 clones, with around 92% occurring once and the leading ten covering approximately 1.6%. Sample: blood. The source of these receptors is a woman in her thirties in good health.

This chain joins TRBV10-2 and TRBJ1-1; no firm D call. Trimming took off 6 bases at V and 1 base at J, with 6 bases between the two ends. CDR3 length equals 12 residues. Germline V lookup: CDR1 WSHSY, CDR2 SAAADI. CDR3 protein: CASSRQNTEAFF. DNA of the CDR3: TGCGCCAGCAGCCGACAGAACACTGAAGCTTTCTTT.

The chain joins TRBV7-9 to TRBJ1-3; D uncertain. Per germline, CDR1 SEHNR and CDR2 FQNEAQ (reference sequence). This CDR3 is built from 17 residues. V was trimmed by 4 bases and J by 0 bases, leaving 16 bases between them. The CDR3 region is CASSSGFSFDSGNTIYF. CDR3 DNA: TGTGCCAGCAGCTCGGGTTTTTCCTTTGACTCTGGAAACACCATATATTTT.

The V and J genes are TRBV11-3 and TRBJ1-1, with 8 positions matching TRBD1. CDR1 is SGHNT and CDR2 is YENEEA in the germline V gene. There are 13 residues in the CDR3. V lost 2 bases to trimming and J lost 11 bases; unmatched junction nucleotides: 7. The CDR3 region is CASSLRQGQRAFF. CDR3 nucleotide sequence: TGTGCCAGCAGCTTACGACAGGGGCAGAGGGCTTTCTTT.